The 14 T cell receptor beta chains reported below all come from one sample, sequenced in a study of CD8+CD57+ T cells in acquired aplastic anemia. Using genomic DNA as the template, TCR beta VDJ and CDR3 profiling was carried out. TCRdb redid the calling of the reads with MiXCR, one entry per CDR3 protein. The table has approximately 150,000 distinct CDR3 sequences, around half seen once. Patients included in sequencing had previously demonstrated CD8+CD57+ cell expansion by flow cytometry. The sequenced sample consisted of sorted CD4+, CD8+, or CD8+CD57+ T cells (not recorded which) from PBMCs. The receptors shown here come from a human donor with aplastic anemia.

The CDR3 reads CASSQSLVVADTQYF. The CDR3, as DNA: TGCGCCAGCAGCCAAAGCTTGGTTGTCGCAGATACGCAGTATTTT. The gene calls are TRBV4-1 and TRBJ2-3, with D unresolved. This CDR3 is built from 15 residues. Looked up from germline, CDR1 is MGHRA and CDR2 is YSYEKL. Between the trimmed V and J ends, which lost 2 bases and 4 bases, there was a span of 13 bases.

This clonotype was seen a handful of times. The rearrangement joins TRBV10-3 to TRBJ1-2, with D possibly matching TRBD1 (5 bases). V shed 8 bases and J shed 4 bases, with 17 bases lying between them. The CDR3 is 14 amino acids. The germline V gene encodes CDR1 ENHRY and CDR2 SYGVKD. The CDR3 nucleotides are TGTGCCATCGGCTCAGGGAGCATAGTCTATGGCTACACCTTC. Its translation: CAIGSGSIVYGYTF.

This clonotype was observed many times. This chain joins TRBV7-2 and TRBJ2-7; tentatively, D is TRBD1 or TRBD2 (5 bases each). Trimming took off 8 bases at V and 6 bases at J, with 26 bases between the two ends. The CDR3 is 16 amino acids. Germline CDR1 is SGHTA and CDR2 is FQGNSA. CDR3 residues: CASGSPGTSAGREQYF. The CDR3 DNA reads TGTGCCAGCGGCTCACCGGGGACCTCGGCTGGCCGCGAGCAGTACTTC.

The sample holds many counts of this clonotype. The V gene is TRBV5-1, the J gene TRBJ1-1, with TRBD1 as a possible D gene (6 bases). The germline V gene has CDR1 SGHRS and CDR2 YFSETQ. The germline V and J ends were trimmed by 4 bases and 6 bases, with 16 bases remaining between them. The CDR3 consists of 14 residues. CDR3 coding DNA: TGCGCCAGCAGCATCCAGGGGATGGGAGCTGAAGCTTTCTTT. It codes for CASSIQGMGAEAFF.

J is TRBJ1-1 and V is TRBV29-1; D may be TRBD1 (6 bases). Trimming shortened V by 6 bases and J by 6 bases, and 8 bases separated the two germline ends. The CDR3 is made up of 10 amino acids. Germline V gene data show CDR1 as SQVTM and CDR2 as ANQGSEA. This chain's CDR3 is CSVGGPEAFF. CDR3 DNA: TGCAGCGTCGGGGGGCCTGAAGCTTTCTTT. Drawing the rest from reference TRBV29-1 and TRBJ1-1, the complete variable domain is SAVISQKPSRDICQRGTSLTIQCQVDSQVTMMFWYRQQPGQSLTLIATANQGSEATYESGFVIDKFPISRPNLTFSTLTVSNMSPEDSSIYLCSVGGPEAFFGQGTRLTVV.

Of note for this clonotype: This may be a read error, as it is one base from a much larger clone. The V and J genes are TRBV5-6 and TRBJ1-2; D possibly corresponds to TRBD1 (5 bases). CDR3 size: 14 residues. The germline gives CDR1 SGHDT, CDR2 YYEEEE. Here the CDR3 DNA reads TGTGCCGCAACAATCACAGGTGGGACGCAAGGCTACATCTTC. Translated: CAATITGGTQGYIF.

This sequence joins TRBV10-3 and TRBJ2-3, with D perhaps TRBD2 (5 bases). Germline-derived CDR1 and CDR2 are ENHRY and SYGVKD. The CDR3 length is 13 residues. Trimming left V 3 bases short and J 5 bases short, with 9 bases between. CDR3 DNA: TGTGCCATCAGTGAAAGAGCGGTAGATACGCAGTATTTT. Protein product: CAISERAVDTQYF.

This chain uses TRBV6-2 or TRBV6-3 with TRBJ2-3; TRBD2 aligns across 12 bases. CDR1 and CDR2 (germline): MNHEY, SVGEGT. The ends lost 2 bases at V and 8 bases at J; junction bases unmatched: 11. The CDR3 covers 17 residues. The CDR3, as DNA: TGTGCCAGCAGTTACGGAGGCCTAGCGGGGGGGCCAGGTACGCAGTATTTT. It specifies CASSYGGLAGGPGTQYF.

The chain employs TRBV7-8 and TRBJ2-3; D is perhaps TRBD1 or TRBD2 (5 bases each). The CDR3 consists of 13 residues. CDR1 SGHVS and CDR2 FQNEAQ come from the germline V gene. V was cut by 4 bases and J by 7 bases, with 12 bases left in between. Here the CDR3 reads CASSSHGAYTQYF. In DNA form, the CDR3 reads TGTGCCAGCAGCTCCCACGGGGCTTATACGCAGTATTTT. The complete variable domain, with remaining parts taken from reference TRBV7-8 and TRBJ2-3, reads GAGVSQSPRYKVAKRGQDVALRCDPISGHVSLFWYQQALGQGPEFLTYFQNEAQLDKSGLPSDRFFAERPEGSVSTLKIQRTQQEDSAVYLCASSSHGAYTQYFGPGTRLTVL.

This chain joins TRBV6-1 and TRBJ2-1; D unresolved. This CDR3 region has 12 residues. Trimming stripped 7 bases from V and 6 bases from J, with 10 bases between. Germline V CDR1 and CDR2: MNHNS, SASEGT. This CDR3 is CASKGPGNEQFF. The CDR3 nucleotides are TGTGCCAGCAAAGGGCCGGGCAATGAGCAGTTCTTC.

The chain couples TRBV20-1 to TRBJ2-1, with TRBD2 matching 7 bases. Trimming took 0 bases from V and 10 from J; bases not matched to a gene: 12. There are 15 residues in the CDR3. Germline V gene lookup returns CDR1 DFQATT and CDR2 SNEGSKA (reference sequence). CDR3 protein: CSARDGGGRIREQFF. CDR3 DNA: TGCAGTGCTAGAGATGGGGGGGGGAGGATTCGGGAGCAGTTCTTC.

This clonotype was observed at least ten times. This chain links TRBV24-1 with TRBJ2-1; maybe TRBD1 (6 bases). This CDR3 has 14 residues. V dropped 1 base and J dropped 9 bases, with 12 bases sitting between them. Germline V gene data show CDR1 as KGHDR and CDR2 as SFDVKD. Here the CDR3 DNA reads TGTGCCACCAGTGATTTCCGCATGGGGGCTGAGCAGTTCTTC. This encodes CATSDFRMGAEQFF.

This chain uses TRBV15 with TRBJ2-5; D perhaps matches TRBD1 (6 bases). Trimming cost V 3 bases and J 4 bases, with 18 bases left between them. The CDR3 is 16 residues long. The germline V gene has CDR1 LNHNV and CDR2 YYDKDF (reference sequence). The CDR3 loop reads CATSSLLQGERETQYF. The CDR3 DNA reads TGTGCCACCAGCAGTCTCCTACAGGGCGAGAGAGAGACCCAGTACTTC. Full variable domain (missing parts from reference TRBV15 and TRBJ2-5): DAMVIQNPRYQVTQFGKPVTLSCSQTLNHNVMYWYQQKSSQAPKLLFHYYDKDFNNEADTPDNFQSRRPNTSFCFLDIRSPGLGDTAMYLCATSSLLQGERETQYFGPGTRLLVL.

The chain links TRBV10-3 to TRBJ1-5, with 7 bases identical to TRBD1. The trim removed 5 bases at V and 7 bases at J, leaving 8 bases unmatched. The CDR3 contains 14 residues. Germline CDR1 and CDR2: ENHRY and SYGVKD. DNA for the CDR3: TGTGCCATCAGTCTTGATATGACAGGGCAGCCCCAGCATTTT. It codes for CAISLDMTGQPQHF.